What follows is one T cell receptor (beta chain) and its context. What it recognizes is unknown. This entry comes from a study of vaccination and CD4 T cells after COVID-19. Study-level background: Cells were stimulated with overlapping spike peptide pools from SARS-CoV-2, HCoV-NL63, HCoV-OC43 and HCoV-229E. General study results and limits: Looking at convalescent patients, 304 of their 307 vaccine-specific clones were spike mono-reactive.

Cultured CD4+ T-cell DNA underwent Oncomine TCR Beta short-read sequencing. Using the QIAamp micro DNA kit, genomic DNA was extracted from the CD4+ T cells that had been cultured. TCRdb passed the PCR reads through MiXCR, listing each CDR3 protein once. The sample records about 18,000 distinct CDR3 sequences, about three fifths being singletons. The germline CDR1 and CDR2 sequences are DFQATT and SNEGSKA (reference sequence). The CDR3 runs 14 residues. V lost 4 bases to trimming and J lost 7 bases; unmatched junction nucleotides: 13. As for treatment: approximately 10-day PBMC culture with coronavirus spike peptide pools or control peptides (ViraFEST assay). Cell culture was performed with two million PBMCs per well in the presence of about 10 IU/ml IL-2 and roughly 9.7 ug/ml peptide pools.

This sequence joins TRBV20-1 and TRBJ2-7; 7 nucleotides match TRBD1. This material consisted of CD4+ T cells from blood, cultured in vitro, taken before SARS-CoV-2 vaccination. The sequence was obtained from a human donor who had recovered from COVID-19. The CDR3 bases are TGCAGTGCTATGCCGAGGACAGGTACGCGTGAGCAGTACTTC. Translating gives CSAMPRTGTREQYF.